This TCR beta chain was recorded in a study of OX40 agonist ivuxolimab in advanced cancers. V lost 4 bases and J 4 bases, leaving 17 bases between the germline ends. CDR3 length: 16 amino acids. The V gene's germline CDR1 is SGDLS and CDR2 YYNGEE. Sequenced by immunoSEQ multiplex PCR; TCRdb stores in-frame clones only, minus some. This sample has over 25,000 clones; 74% occur once, and the top ten carry around 12%. The TCR comes from an adult with an advanced solid tumor such as melanoma, head and neck, liver or kidney cancer. The specimen comprised CD4+ or CD8+ T cells sorted from blood, sampled in a trial of the OX40 agonist ivuxolimab. The V gene is TRBV9, the J gene TRBJ1-4, with D uncertain. CDR3 nucleotides: TGTGCCAGCAGCCCCCCCCGAGGGCACGATAATGAAAAACTGTTTTTT. It yields the protein CASSPPRGHDNEKLFF.